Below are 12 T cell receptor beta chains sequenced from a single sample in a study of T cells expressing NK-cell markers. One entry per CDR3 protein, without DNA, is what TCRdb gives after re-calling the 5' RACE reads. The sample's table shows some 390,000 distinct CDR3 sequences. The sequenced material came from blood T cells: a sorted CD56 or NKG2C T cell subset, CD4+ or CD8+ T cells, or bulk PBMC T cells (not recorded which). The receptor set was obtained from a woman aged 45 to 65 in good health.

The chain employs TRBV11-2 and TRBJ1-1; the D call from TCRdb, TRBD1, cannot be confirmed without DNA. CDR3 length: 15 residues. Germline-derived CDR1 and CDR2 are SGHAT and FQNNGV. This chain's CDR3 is CASSPRQKMNTEAFF.

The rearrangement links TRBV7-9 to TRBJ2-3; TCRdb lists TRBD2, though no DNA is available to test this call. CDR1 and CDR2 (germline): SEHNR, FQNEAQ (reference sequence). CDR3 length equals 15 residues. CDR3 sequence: CASSFGGSLTDTQYF.

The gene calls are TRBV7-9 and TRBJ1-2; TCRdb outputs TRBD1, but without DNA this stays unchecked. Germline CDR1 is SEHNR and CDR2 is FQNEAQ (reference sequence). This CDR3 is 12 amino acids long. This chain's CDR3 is CASAGTGYGYTF. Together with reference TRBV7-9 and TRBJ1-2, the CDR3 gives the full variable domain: DTGVSQNPRHKITKRGQNVTFRCDPISEHNRLYWYRQTLGQGPEFLTYFQNEAQLEKSRLLSDRFSAERPKGSFSTLEIQRTEQGDSAMYLCASAGTGYGYTFGSGTRLTVV.

The CDR3 loop reads CASSVLAADTGELFF. V gene TRBV10-2 combines with J gene TRBJ2-2; absent DNA, TCRdb's TRBD2 call cannot be checked. The CDR3 is 15 amino acids. Per germline, CDR1 WSHSY and CDR2 SAAADI.

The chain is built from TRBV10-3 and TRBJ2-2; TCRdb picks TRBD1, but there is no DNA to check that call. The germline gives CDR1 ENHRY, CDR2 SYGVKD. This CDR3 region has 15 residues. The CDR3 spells CAISGRQGVTGELFF.

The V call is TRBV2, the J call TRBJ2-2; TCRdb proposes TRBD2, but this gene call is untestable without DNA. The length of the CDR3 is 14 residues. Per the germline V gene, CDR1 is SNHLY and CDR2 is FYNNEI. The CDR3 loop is CASSDRVLAGELFF.

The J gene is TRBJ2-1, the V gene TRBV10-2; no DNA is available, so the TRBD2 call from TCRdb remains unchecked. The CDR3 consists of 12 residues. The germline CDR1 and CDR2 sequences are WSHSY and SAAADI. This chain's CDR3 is CASTEWRDSRFF.

CDR3 residues: CASSDTERERWDEQFF. This rearrangement joins TRBV12-3 or TRBV12-4 to TRBJ2-1; TCRdb's assignment of TRBD2 cannot be checked, as there is no DNA. This CDR3 has 16 residues.

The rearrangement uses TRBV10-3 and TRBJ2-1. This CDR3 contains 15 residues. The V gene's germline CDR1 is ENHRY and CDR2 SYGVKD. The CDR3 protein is CAISEREGSYNEQFF.

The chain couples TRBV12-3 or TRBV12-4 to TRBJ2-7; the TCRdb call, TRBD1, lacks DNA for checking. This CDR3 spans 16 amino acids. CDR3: CASSSRGQNPTYEQYF.

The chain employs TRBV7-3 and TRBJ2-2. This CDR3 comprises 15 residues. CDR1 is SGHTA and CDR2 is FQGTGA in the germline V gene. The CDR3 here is CASSFSFRNTGELFF.

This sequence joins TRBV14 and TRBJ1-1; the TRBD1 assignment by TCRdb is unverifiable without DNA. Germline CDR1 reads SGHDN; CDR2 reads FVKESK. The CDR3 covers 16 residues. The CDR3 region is CASSQVLGTPGTEAFF. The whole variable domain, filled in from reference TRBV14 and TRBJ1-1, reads EAGVTQFPSHSVIEKGQTVTLRCDPISGHDNLYWYRRVMGKEIKFLLHFVKESKQDESGMPNNRFLAERTGGTYSTLKVQPAELEDSGVYFCASSQVLGTPGTEAFFGQGTRLTVV.